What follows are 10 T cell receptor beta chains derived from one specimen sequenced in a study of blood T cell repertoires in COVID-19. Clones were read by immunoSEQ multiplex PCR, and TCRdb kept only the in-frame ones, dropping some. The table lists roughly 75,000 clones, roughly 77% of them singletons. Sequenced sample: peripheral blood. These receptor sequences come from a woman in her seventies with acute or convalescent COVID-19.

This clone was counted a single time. The DNA of the CDR3 is TGTGCCAGCGGGGGGGACCAAGAGACCCAGTACTTC. This gives the protein CASGGDQETQYF. The chain employs TRBV6-5 and TRBJ2-5, with 7 bases matching TRBD2. The V gene end was trimmed by 8 bases and the J gene end by 0 bases; junction bases not matched to a gene: 0. CDR1 and CDR2 from the germline V gene are MNHEY and SVGAGI. The CDR3 is 12 residues long.

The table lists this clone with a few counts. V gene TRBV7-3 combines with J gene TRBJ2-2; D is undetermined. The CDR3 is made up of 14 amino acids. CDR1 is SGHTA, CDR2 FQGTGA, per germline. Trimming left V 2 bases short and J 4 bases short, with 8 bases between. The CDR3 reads CASSLGLSTGELFF. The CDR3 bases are TGTGCCAGCAGCTTAGGGCTAAGCACCGGGGAGCTGTTTTTT.

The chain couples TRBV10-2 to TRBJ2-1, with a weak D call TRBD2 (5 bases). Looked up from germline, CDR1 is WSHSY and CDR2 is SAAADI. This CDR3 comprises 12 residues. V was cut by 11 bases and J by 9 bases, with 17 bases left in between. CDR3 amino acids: CAGSSSLSEQFF. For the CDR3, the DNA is TGCGCCGGGAGCTCGAGCCTGAGTGAGCAGTTCTTC.

The CDR3 bases are TGTGCCAGCAGCCTGGGACAGGCCAATTCACCCCTCCACTTT. This sequence encodes CASSLGQANSPLHF. The chain joins TRBV27 to TRBJ1-6; 8 bases align to TRBD1. Unmatched junction bases numbered 5, after V lost 6 bases and J lost 7 bases. The CDR3 sequence is 14 residues long. Germline V lookup: CDR1 MNHEY, CDR2 SMNVEV (reference sequence).

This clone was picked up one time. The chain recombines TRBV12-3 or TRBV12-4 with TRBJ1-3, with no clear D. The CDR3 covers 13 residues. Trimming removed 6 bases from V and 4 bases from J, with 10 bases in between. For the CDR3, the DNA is TGTGCCAGCAGCCCGCGGCAGGGAAACACCATATATTTT. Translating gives CASSPRQGNTIYF.

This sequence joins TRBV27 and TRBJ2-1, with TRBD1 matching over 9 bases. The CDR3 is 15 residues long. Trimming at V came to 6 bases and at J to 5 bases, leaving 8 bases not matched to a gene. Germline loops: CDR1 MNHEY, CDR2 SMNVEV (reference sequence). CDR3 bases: TGTGCCAGCAGCCGTGGGACAGGGAGTGACAATGAGCAGTTCTTC. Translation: CASSRGTGSDNEQFF.

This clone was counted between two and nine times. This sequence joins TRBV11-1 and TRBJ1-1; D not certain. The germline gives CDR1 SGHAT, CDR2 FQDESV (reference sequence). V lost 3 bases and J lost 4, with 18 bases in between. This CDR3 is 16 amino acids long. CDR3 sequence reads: CASSFAGGEGGTEAFF. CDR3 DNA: TGTGCCAGCAGCTTCGCAGGCGGGGAAGGAGGCACTGAAGCTTTCTTT.

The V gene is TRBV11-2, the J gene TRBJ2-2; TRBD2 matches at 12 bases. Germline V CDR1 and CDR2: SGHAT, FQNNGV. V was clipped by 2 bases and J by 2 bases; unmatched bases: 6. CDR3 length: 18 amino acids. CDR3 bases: TGTGCCAGCAGCTTACGGCTAGCGGGAGGGCCCAACACCGGGGAGCTGTTTTTT. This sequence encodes CASSLRLAGGPNTGELFF.

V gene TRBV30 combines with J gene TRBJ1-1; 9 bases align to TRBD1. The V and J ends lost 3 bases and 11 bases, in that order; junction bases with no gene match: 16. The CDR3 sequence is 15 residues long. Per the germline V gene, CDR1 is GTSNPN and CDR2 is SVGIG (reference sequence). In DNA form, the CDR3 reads TGTGCCTGGAGAGATCCGGGACAGGGTATCAGTAGGGCTTTCTTT. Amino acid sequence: CAWRDPGQGISRAFF. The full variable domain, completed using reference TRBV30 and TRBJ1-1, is SQTIHQWPATLVQPVGSPLSLECTVEGTSNPNLYWYRQAAGRGLQLLFYSVGIGQISSEVPQNLSASRPQDRQFILSSKKLLLSDSGFYLCAWRDPGQGISRAFFGQGTRLTVV.

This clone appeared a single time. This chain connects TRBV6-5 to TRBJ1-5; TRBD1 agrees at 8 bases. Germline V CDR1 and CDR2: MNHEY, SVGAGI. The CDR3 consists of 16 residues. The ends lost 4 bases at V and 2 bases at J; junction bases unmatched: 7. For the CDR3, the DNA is TGTGCCAGCAGTTCCCGGGACAGGATTGGCAATCAGCCCCAGCATTTT. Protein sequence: CASSSRDRIGNQPQHF.